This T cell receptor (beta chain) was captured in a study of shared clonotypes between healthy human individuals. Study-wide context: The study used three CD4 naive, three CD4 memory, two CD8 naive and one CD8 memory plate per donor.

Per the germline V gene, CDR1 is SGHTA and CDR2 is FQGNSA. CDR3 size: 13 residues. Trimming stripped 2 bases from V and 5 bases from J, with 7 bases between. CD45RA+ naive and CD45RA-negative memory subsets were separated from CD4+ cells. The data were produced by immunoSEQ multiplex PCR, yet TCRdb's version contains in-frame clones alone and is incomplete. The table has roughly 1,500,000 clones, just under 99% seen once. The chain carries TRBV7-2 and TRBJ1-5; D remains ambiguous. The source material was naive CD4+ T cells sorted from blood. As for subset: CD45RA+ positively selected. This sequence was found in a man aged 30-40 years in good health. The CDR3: CASSLRADQPQHF. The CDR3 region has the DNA TGTGCCAGCAGCTTACGGGCAGATCAGCCCCAGCATTTT.